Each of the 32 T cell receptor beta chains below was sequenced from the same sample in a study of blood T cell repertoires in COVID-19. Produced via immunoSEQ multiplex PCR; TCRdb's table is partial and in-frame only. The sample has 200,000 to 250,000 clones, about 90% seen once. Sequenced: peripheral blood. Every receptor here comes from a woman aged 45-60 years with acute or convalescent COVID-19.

The CDR3 reads CAWRTQGARNSPLHF. The CDR3 DNA sequence: TGTGCCTGGAGGACACAGGGGGCTCGCAATTCACCCCTCCACTTT. The chain recombines TRBV30 with TRBJ1-6, with 9 bases identical to TRBD1. This CDR3 is built from 15 residues. J was trimmed by 7 bases and V by 3 bases; bases with no gene match: 7. The V gene's germline CDR1 is GTSNPN and CDR2 SVGIG (reference sequence).

The CDR3, as DNA: TGTGCCAGCAGTCCCTGGACAGGATTGAATGAAAAACTGTTTTTT. Its protein is CASSPWTGLNEKLFF. The rearrangement links TRBV27 to TRBJ1-4, with TRBD1 matching 7 bases. CDR1 is MNHEY, CDR2 SMNVEV, per germline (reference sequence). The trim removed 5 bases at V and 5 bases at J, leaving 8 bases unmatched. The CDR3 has 15 residues. Full variable domain (rest looked up from reference TRBV27 and TRBJ1-4): EAQVTQNPRYLITVTGKKLTVTCSQNMNHEYMSWYRQDPGLGLRQIYYSMNVEVTDKGDVPEGYKVSRKEKRNFPLILESPSPNQTSLYFCASSPWTGLNEKLFFGSGTQLSVL.

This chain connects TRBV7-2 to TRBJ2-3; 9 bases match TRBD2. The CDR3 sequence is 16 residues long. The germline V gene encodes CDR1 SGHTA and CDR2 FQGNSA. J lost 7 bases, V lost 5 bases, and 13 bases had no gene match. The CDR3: CASSHRAGSGGYTQYF. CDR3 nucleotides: TGTGCCAGCAGCCACCGCGCGGGTAGCGGGGGCTATACGCAGTATTTT.

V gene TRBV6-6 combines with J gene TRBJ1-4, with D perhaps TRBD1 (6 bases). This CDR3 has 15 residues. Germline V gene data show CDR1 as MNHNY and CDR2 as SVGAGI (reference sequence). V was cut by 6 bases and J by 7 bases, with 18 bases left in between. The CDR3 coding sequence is TGTGCCAGCAGGATACGGGGGGCGAACGGTGAAAAACTGTTTTTT. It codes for CASRIRGANGEKLFF.

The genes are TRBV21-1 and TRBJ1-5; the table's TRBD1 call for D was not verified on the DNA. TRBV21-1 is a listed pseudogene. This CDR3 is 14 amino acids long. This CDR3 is CAIVPGGCNQPQHF. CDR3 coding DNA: TGTGCCATTGTCCCAGGGGGCTGCAATCAGCCCCAGCATTTT.

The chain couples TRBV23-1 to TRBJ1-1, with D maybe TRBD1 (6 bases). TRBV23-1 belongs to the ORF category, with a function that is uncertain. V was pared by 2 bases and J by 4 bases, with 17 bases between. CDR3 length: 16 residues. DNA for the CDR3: TGCGCCAGCAGTCAAAGGGGCCAGGGGACGGGCACTGAAGCTTTCTTT. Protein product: CASSQRGQGTGTEAFF.

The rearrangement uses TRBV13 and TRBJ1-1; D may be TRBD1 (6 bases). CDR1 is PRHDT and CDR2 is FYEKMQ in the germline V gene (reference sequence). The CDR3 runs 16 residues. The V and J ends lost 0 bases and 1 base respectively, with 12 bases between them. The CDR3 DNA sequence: TGTGCCAGCAGCTTAGGACGGGGGGCTGGGAACACTGAAGCTTTCTTT. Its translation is CASSLGRGAGNTEAFF.

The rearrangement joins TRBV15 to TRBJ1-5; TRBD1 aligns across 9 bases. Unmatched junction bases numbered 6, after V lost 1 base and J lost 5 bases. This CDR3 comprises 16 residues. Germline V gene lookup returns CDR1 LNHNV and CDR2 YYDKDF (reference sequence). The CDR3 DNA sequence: TGTGCCACCAGCAGAGGGCTGGGACAGGGCGATCAGCCCCAGCATTTT. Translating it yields CATSRGLGQGDQPQHF. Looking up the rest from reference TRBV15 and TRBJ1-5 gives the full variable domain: DAMVIQNPRYQVTQFGKPVTLSCSQTLNHNVMYWYQQKSSQAPKLLFHYYDKDFNNEADTPDNFQSRRPNTSFCFLDIRSPGLGDTAMYLCATSRGLGQGDQPQHFGDGTRLSIL.

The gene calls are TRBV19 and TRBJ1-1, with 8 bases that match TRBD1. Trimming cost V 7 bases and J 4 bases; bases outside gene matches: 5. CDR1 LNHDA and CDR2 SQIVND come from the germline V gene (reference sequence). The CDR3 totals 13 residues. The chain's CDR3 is CASTQQGGTEAFF. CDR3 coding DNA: TGTGCCAGTACCCAACAGGGGGGCACTGAAGCTTTCTTT.

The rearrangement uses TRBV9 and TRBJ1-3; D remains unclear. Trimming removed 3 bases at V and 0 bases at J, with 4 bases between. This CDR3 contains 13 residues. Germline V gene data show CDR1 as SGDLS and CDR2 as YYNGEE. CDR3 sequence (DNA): TGTGCCAGCAGCGGCTACTCTGGAAACACCATATATTTT. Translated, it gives CASSGYSGNTIYF.

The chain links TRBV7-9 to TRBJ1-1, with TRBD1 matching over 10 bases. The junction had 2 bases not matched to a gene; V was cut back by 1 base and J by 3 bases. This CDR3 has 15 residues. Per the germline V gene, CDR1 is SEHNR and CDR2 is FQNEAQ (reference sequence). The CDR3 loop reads CASSLGQGADTEAFF. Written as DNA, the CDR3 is TGTGCCAGCAGCTTAGGACAGGGGGCGGACACTGAAGCTTTCTTT. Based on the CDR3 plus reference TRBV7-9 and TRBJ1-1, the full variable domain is DTGVSQNPRHKITKRGQNVTFRCDPISEHNRLYWYRQTLGQGPEFLTYFQNEAQLEKSRLLSDRFSAERPKGSFSTLEIQRTEQGDSAMYLCASSLGQGADTEAFFGQGTRLTVV.

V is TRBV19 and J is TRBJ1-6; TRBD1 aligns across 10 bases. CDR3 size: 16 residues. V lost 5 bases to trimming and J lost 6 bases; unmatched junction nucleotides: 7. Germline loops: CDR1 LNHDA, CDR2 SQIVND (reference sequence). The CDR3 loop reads CASSPWTGGSNSPLHF. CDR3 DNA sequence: TGTGCCAGTAGTCCCTGGACAGGGGGGAGTAATTCACCCCTCCACTTT. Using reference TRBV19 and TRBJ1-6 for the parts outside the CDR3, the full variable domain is DGGITQSPKYLFRKEGQNVTLSCEQNLNHDAMYWYRQDPGQGLRLIYYSQIVNDFQKGDIAEGYSVSREKKESFPLTVTSAQKNPTAFYLCASSPWTGGSNSPLHFGNGTRLTVT.

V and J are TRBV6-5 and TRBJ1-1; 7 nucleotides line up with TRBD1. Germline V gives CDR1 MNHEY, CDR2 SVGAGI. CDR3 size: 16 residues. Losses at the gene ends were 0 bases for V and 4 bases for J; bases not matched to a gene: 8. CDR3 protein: CASSYSAGGAGTEAFF. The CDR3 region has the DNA TGTGCCAGCAGTTACTCCGCAGGGGGAGCCGGCACTGAAGCTTTCTTT.

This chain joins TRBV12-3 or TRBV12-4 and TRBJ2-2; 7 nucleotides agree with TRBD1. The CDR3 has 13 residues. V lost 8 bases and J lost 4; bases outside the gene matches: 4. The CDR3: CASGKGATGELFF. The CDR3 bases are TGTGCCAGCGGAAAGGGGGCCACCGGGGAGCTGTTTTTT.

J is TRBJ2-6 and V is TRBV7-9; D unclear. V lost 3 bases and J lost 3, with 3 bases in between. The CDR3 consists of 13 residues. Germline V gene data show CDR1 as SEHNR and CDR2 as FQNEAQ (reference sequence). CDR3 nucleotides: TGTGCCAGCAGCTTTATTGGGGCCAACGTCCTGACTTTC. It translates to CASSFIGANVLTF.

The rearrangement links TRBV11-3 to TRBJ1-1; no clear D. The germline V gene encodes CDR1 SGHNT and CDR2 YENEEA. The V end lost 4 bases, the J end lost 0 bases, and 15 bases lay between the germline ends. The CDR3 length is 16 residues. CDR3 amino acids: CASSSHDRGLNTEAFF. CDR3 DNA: TGTGCCAGCAGCTCCCACGATAGAGGCCTGAACACTGAAGCTTTCTTT.

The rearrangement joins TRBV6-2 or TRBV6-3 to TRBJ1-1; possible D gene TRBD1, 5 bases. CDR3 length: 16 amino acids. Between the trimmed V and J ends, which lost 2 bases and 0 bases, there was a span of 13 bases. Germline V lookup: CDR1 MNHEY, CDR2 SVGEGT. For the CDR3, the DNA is TGTGCCAGCAGTTACCCCGGGGGAGCGGTGAACACTGAAGCTTTCTTT. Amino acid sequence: CASSYPGGAVNTEAFF.

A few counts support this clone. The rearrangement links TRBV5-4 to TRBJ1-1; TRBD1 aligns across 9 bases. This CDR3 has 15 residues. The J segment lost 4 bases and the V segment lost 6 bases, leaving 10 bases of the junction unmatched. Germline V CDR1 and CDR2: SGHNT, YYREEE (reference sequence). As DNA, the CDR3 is TGTGCCAGCACCGTGACCGGGACAGGGATCACTGAAGCTTTCTTT. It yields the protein CASTVTGTGITEAFF.

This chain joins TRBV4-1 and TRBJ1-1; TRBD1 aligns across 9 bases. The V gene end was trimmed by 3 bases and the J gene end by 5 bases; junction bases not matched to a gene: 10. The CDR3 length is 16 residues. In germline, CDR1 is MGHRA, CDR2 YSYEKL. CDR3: CASSHLPGQGNTEAFF. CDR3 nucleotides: TGCGCCAGCAGCCACCTTCCGGGACAGGGAAATACTGAAGCTTTCTTT.

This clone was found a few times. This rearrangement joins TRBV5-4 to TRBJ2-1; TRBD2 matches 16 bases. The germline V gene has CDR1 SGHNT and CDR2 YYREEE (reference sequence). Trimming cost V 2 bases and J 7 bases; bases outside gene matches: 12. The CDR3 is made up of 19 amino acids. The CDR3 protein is CASSFSPGTSGRVENEQFF. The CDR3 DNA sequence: TGTGCCAGCAGCTTCAGTCCCGGGACTAGCGGGAGGGTTGAAAATGAGCAGTTCTTC.

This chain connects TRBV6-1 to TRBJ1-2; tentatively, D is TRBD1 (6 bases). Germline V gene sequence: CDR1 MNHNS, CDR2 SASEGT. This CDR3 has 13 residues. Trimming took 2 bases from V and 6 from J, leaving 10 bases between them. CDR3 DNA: TGTGCCAGCAGTGAACCGGCAGGGGATGGCTACACCTTC. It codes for CASSEPAGDGYTF.

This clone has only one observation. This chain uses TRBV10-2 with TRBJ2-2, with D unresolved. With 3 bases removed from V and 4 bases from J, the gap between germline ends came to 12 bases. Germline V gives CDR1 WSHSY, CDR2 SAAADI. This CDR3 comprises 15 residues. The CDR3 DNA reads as TGCGCCAGCAGTGATGAGGTTAGCAGCACCGGGGAGCTGTTTTTT. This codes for CASSDEVSSTGELFF.

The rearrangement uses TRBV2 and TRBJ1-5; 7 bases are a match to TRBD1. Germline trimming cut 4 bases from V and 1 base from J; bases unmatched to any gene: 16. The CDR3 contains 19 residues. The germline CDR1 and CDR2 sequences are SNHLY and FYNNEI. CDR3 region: CASSGSRSGQLLSNQPQHF. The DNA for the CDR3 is TGTGCCAGCAGTGGGTCCCGTTCGGGACAGCTCTTGAGCAATCAGCCCCAGCATTTT.

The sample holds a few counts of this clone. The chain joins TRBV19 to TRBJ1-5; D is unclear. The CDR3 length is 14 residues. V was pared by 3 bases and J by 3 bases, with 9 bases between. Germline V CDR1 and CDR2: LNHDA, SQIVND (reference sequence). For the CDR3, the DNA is TGTGCCAGTAGTATTCCCAGTCCCAATCAGCCCCAGCATTTT. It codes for CASSIPSPNQPQHF.

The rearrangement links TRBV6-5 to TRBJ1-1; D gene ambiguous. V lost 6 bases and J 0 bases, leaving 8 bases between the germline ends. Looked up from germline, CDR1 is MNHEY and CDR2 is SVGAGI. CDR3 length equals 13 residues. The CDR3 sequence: CASRKRMNTEAFF. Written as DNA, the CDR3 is TGTGCCAGCAGGAAGCGGATGAACACTGAAGCTTTCTTT.

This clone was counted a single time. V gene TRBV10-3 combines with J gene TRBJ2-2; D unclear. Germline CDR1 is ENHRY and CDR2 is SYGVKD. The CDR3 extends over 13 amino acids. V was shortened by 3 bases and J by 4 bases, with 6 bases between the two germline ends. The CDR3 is CAISDRVTGELFF. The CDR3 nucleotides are TGTGCCATCAGTGATCGGGTCACCGGGGAGCTGTTTTTT.

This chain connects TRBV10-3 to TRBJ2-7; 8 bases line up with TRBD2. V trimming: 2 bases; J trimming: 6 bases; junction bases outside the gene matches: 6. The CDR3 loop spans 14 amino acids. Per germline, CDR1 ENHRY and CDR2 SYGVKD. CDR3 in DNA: TGTGCCATCAGTGAGCCCGGGAGGGCGGGCGAGCAGTACTTC. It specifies CAISEPGRAGEQYF.

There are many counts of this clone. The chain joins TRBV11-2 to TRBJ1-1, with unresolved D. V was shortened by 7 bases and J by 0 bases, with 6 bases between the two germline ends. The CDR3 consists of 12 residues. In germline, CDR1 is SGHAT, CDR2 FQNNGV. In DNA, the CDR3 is TGTGCCAGCAACCTACTGAACACTGAAGCTTTCTTT. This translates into CASNLLNTEAFF.

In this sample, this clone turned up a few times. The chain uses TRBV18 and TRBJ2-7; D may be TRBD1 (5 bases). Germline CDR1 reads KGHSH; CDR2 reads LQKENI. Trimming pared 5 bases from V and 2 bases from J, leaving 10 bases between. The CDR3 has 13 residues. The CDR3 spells CASSSNRPYEQYF. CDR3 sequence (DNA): TGTGCCAGCTCATCTAACAGGCCCTACGAGCAGTACTTC.

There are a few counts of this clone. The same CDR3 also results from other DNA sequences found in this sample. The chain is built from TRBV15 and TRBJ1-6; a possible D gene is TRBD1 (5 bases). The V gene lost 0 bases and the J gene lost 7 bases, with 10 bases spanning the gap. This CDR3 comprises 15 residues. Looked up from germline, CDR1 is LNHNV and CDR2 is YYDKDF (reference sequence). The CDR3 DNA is TGTGCCACCAGCAGAGATCAGGGTTTCAATTCACCCCTCCACTTT. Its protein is CATSRDQGFNSPLHF.

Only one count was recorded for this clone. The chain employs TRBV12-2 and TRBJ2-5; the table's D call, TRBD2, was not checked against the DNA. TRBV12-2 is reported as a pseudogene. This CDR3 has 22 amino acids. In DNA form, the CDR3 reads TGTGCAAGTCGCTTAAGTAATTTGGCTGGCCCCGATCGAGGGCTAGCTGCGGAGACCCAGTACTTC. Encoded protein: CASRLSNLAGPDRGLAAETQYF.

The CDR3 reads CASSLGVGVAEAFF. CDR3 in DNA: TGTGCCAGCAGCCTAGGGGTCGGAGTCGCTGAAGCTTTCTTT. The chain joins TRBV7-2 to TRBJ1-1; maybe TRBD1 (5 bases). Per the germline V gene, CDR1 is SGHTA and CDR2 is FQGNSA. Trimming stripped 5 bases from V and 6 bases from J, with 16 bases between. The CDR3 consists of 14 residues.